This T cell receptor (beta chain) was sequenced in a study of T cells in Graves' hyperthyroidism and ophthalmopathy. Whole-study findings and limits: Ophthalmopathy was told apart from stable hyperthyroidism by a 13 V-J model. Blood samples included most of the expanded thyroid clonotypes exceeding 0.001.

This clonotype was seen ten or more times. Its specificity is unknown. RNA transcripts gave rise to amplified TCR beta CDR3 regions. First-round RT-PCR with HTBI primers amplified the TCR CDR3 region. In TCRdb, the multiplex PCR reads were re-called with MiXCR into one record per CDR3 protein. The table includes 500,000 to 600,000 distinct CDR3 sequences, 35% to 55% detected once. The CDR3 is made up of 13 amino acids. Germline CDR1 SEHNR, CDR2 FQNEAQ (reference sequence). The V and J ends lost 4 bases and 8 bases respectively, with 12 bases between them. Uncontrolled infection, other autoimmune disease, pregnancy or lactation led to exclusion. The diagnostic basis comprised clinical symptoms, serum thyroxine and TRAb, thyroid ultrasound and orbital computed tomography.

J is TRBJ1-3 and V is TRBV7-9, with D possibly TRBD1 on 6 matching bases. Sequencing was carried out using peripheral blood or thyroid tissue (not recorded which). This sequence was found in an adult woman with Graves' disease, either hyperthyroidism or ophthalmopathy (not recorded which). The CDR3, as DNA: TGTGCCAGCAGCTCAATACAGGGTGACACCATATATTTT. Translation gives CASSSIQGDTIYF.